The 29 T cell receptor beta chains reported below all come from one sample, sequenced in a study of beta chain features in type 1 diabetes. Isolated RNA was reverse transcribed in full, so expressed TCRB transcripts were sequenced. Produced via immunoSEQ multiplex PCR; TCRdb's table is partial and in-frame only. This sample has 250,000 to 350,000 clones, with about 15% found just once. Study-level results: For Type 1 diabetes patients, all four CD4+ subsets carried TCRB CDR3s that were moderately but significantly shorter.

No antigen has been identified for these receptors. Sample: naive CD4+ T cells from blood. These receptors all come from a man aged 18-30 years with type 1 diabetes.

The chain carries TRBV5-4 and TRBJ2-3; possible D gene TRBD1, 6 bases. This CDR3 has 13 residues. Trimming removed 1 base from V and 11 bases from J, with 14 bases in between. CDR1 and CDR2 from the germline V gene are SGHNT and YYREEE (reference sequence). DNA of the CDR3: TGTGCCAGCAGCTTGAGGGACAACCAACGGCAGTATTTT. The encoded protein is CASSLRDNQRQYF.

V and J are TRBV5-6 and TRBJ2-6; the match to TRBD1 covers 10 bases. Germline values: CDR1 SGHDT, CDR2 YYEEEE. V shed 4 bases and J 1 base; nucleotides not matched to a gene: 5. The CDR3 spans 17 residues. CDR3 sequence reads: CASSPGQGMSGANVLTF. DNA for the CDR3: TGTGCCAGCAGCCCGGGACAGGGGATGTCTGGGGCCAACGTCCTGACTTTC.

The genes are TRBV5-4 and TRBJ2-7; possibly TRBD2 for D (5 bases). The length of the CDR3 is 15 residues. The V gene's germline CDR1 is SGHNT and CDR2 YYREEE (reference sequence). The ends were cut back, 2 bases at V and 2 bases at J, with 14 bases in the middle. The chain's CDR3 is CASSFPQAAAYEQYF. In nucleotides, the CDR3 is TGTGCCAGCAGCTTCCCCCAAGCGGCCGCCTACGAGCAGTACTTC.

This clone has a handful of counts. The chain employs TRBV4-3 and TRBJ2-3, with a possible D match to TRBD1 (5 bases). This CDR3 contains 16 residues. CDR1 and CDR2 from the germline V gene are LGHNA and YSLEER. Trimming cost V 1 base and J 0 bases, with 11 bases left between them. Here the CDR3 reads CASSQVKGASTDTQYF. CDR3 bases: TGCGCCAGCAGCCAAGTGAAAGGGGCGAGCACAGATACGCAGTATTTT.

The chain links TRBV7-2 to TRBJ2-3; 13 nucleotides align to TRBD2. The CDR3 extends over 15 amino acids. Looked up from germline, CDR1 is SGHTA and CDR2 is FQGNSA. J was trimmed by 5 bases and V by 5 bases; bases with no gene match: 4. CDR3 DNA sequence: TGTGCCAGCAGCACTAGCGGGGGGGCGGAAGATACGCAGTATTTT. It translates to CASSTSGGAEDTQYF.

This chain links TRBV18 with TRBJ2-7, with TRBD2 matching over 9 bases. The trim removed 3 bases at V and 3 bases at J, leaving 3 bases unmatched. The V gene's germline CDR1 is KGHSH and CDR2 LQKENI. The CDR3 is 14 amino acids. The CDR3 nucleotides are TGTGCCAGCTCACCTAGCGGGGGACTCTACGAGCAGTACTTC. Translating it yields CASSPSGGLYEQYF.

This clone was picked up a small number of times. The chain combines TRBV5-1 with TRBJ2-5, with 10 bases that match TRBD2. Germline V gene lookup returns CDR1 SGHRS and CDR2 YFSETQ. The V gene end was trimmed by 2 bases and the J gene end by 5 bases; junction bases not matched to a gene: 6. The CDR3 is made up of 15 amino acids. In DNA, the CDR3 is TGCGCCAGCAGCTTAGTAGCGGGAGGCTGGGAGACCCAGTACTTC. This codes for CASSLVAGGWETQYF.

This clone was counted between two and nine times. This chain joins TRBV29-1 and TRBJ2-3, with D maybe TRBD2 (5 bases). This CDR3 is built from 12 residues. Per the germline V gene, CDR1 is SQVTM and CDR2 is ANQGSEA. The V end was cut by 3 bases, the J end by 4 bases, with 8 bases between. In DNA form, the CDR3 reads TGCAGCGTTGAGGCGGGTGCAGATACGCAGTATTTT. As protein: CSVEAGADTQYF.

The chain employs TRBV7-9 and TRBJ2-5, with 8 bases matching TRBD1. Germline V gene sequence: CDR1 SEHNR, CDR2 FQNEAQ (reference sequence). After removal of 0 bases from V and 0 bases from J, the junction contained 6 bases not matched to a gene. The CDR3 is made up of 17 amino acids. The CDR3 DNA reads as TGTGCCAGCAGCTTAGCTCCCGGGACAGGATACCAAGAGACCCAGTACTTC. Amino acid sequence: CASSLAPGTGYQETQYF.

V and J are TRBV6-6 and TRBJ1-1, with TRBD1 matching over 8 bases. There are 15 residues in the CDR3. The germline V gene has CDR1 MNHNY and CDR2 SVGAGI (reference sequence). V gave up 7 bases and J gave up 6 bases; unmatched junction bases: 13. CDR3 amino acids: CASTLGQGVSPEAFF. The CDR3 DNA reads TGTGCCAGCACTCTAGGACAGGGAGTGAGCCCTGAAGCTTTCTTT.

This clone was seen just once. V usage is TRBV28 and J usage is TRBJ1-5; no clear D gene. The CDR3 is 12 residues long. From germline, CDR1 is MDHEN and CDR2 SYDVKM. Trimming took 6 bases from V and 2 from J, leaving 5 bases between them. The CDR3 DNA follows: TGTGCCAGCAGCACTGGCAATCAGCCCCAGCATTTT. It specifies CASSTGNQPQHF.

The sample holds a few counts of this clone. The chain has TRBV18 and TRBJ1-1; TRBD1 agrees at 8 bases. Trimming cost V 4 bases and J 5 bases; bases outside gene matches: 3. Germline values: CDR1 KGHSH, CDR2 LQKENI. The CDR3 is 13 amino acids. CDR3 residues: CASSQDRATEAFF. CDR3 sequence (DNA): TGTGCCAGCTCACAGGACAGGGCTACTGAAGCTTTCTTT.

The V and J genes are TRBV18 and TRBJ1-4; possibly TRBD1 for D (6 bases). With 1 base removed from V and 0 bases from J, the gap between germline ends came to 6 bases. The CDR3 contains 15 residues. Germline V gene sequence: CDR1 KGHSH, CDR2 LQKENI. CDR3 in amino acids: CASSPRTATNEKLFF. As DNA, the CDR3 is TGTGCCAGCTCACCACGGACAGCAACTAATGAAAAACTGTTTTTT. Variable domain in full (rest from reference TRBV18 and TRBJ1-4): NAGVMQNPRHLVRRRGQEARLRCSPMKGHSHVYWYRQLPEEGLKFMVYLQKENIIDESGMPKERFSAEFPKEGPSILRIQQVVRGDSAAYFCASSPRTATNEKLFFGSGTQLSVL.

A few counts support this clone. The chain recombines TRBV18 with TRBJ2-3, with TRBD1 as a possible D gene (6 bases). The CDR3 runs 16 residues. CDR1 and CDR2 (germline): KGHSH, LQKENI. Deletions cut 1 base from V and 5 bases from J, with 16 bases between. The CDR3 nucleotides are TGTGCCAGCTCACCACAGGCCGGGACACATAGAGATACGCAGTATTTT. It yields the protein CASSPQAGTHRDTQYF.

This clone turned up a few times. The chain links TRBV28 to TRBJ2-3, with 10 bases fitting TRBD2. Germline loops: CDR1 MDHEN, CDR2 SYDVKM. Trimming cost V 6 bases and J 0 bases; bases outside gene matches: 3. CDR3 length: 15 residues. The CDR3 sequence: CASSTSGVSTDTQYF. In nucleotides, the CDR3 is TGTGCCAGCAGCACTAGCGGGGTTAGCACAGATACGCAGTATTTT.

This clone was detected a few times. V is TRBV25-1 and J is TRBJ1-5; maybe TRBD1 (5 bases). The CDR3 is made up of 13 amino acids. CDR1 and CDR2 (germline): MGHDK, SYGVNS. V was shortened by 6 bases and J by 1 base, with 7 bases between the two germline ends. For the CDR3, the DNA is TGTGCCAGCAGCGCAGGGAGCAATCAGCCCCAGCATTTT. Translation gives CASSAGSNQPQHF.

The rearrangement links TRBV5-4 to TRBJ1-5; 7 nucleotides agree with TRBD1. Germline values: CDR1 SGHNT, CDR2 YYREEE (reference sequence). The CDR3 loop spans 15 amino acids. J lost 3 bases, V lost 4 bases, and 7 bases had no gene match. The CDR3 spells CASSLDRAPNQPQHF. CDR3 nucleotides: TGTGCCAGCAGCCTCGACAGGGCTCCCAATCAGCCCCAGCATTTT.

This clone has just a few counts. The V and J genes are TRBV28 and TRBJ2-4, with TRBD2 as a possible D gene (5 bases). The germline gives CDR1 MDHEN, CDR2 SYDVKM. The CDR3 is 13 amino acids. Trimming shortened V by 3 bases and J by 11 bases, and 14 bases separated the two germline ends. The CDR3 DNA follows: TGTGCCAGCAGTTTTAGCGCCTCACGGGTTCAGTACTTC. Its translation: CASSFSASRVQYF.

The V gene is TRBV7-8, the J gene TRBJ1-2; possibly TRBD1 for D (6 bases). This CDR3 is 14 amino acids long. Germline V gene data show CDR1 as SGHVS and CDR2 as FQNEAQ. With 1 base removed from V and 6 bases from J, the gap between germline ends came to 12 bases. The CDR3 sequence is CASSLVTRTDGYTF. The DNA of the CDR3 is TGTGCCAGCAGCTTAGTAACGAGGACAGATGGCTACACCTTC.

This clone was seen many times. The chain carries TRBV23-1 and TRBJ1-6; 8 nucleotides line up with TRBD1. Being an ORF, TRBV23-1 has a function that is uncertain. The V gene end was trimmed by 4 bases and the J gene end by 10 bases; junction bases not matched to a gene: 9. CDR3 size: 15 residues. CDR3 DNA sequence: TGCGCCAGCAGTCCCGGCAGGGGGCTCCGATCACCCCTCCACTTT. Translating gives CASSPGRGLRSPLHF.

The table lists this clone with a few counts. The chain combines TRBV4-2 with TRBJ2-1; tentatively, D is TRBD2 (6 bases). CDR1 and CDR2 (germline): LGHNA, YNFKEQ. The length of the CDR3 is 15 residues. Trimming removed 3 bases at V and 7 bases at J, with 16 bases between. CDR3 bases: TGTGCCAGCAGCCAGCGGCCACGCCGGGGGAATGAGCAGTTCTTC. This sequence encodes CASSQRPRRGNEQFF.

The chain employs TRBV7-9 and TRBJ1-3; 7 bases are shared with TRBD1. The CDR3 contains 15 residues. Per the germline V gene, CDR1 is SEHNR and CDR2 is FQNEAQ (reference sequence). V lost 8 bases and J lost 2; bases outside the gene matches: 9. The CDR3 is CASVFTGEAGNTIYF. In DNA, the CDR3 is TGTGCCAGCGTATTCACAGGGGAAGCTGGAAACACCATATATTTT.

This clone turned up a few times. The same CDR3 can be traced to other DNA sequences in this sample. The rearrangement links TRBV7-2 to TRBJ2-2; D uncertain. The CDR3 spans 14 residues. Germline CDR1 is SGHTA and CDR2 is FQGNSA. Trimming shortened V by 0 bases and J by 2 bases, and 4 bases separated the two germline ends. The CDR3 DNA sequence: TGTGCCAGCAGCTTAGCGAGAAACACCGGGGAGCTGTTTTTT. Amino acids: CASSLARNTGELFF.

A few counts support this clone. This chain joins TRBV5-4 and TRBJ2-5; tentative D call: TRBD2 (7 bases). Trimming removed 0 bases from V and 4 bases from J, with 13 bases in between. CDR1 is SGHNT, CDR2 YYREEE, per germline (reference sequence). The length of the CDR3 is 15 residues. CDR3: CASSLGTGRGETQYF. The CDR3 DNA is TGTGCCAGCAGCTTGGGAACAGGGAGGGGAGAGACCCAGTACTTC.

The chain has TRBV19 and TRBJ2-7; TRBD2 agrees at 9 bases. J lost 2 bases, V lost 8 bases, and 10 bases had no gene match. CDR3 length: 15 residues. Germline V lookup: CDR1 LNHDA, CDR2 SQIVND (reference sequence). In DNA form, the CDR3 reads TGTGCCAGTCAGCGCCGCGGGGGGGCGACCTACGAGCAGTACTTC. Amino acids: CASQRRGGATYEQYF.

This clone has a handful of counts. The chain combines TRBV9 with TRBJ2-3, with D maybe TRBD1 (5 bases). CDR1 is SGDLS, CDR2 YYNGEE, per germline. The CDR3 totals 17 residues. V was shortened by 0 bases and J by 0 bases, with 14 bases between the two germline ends. The CDR3 bases are TGTGCCAGCAGCGTAGCAGGCTTAGGGGCCAGCACAGATACGCAGTATTTT. Protein product: CASSVAGLGASTDTQYF.

The V call is TRBV7-9, the J call TRBJ2-7; 9 bases are a match to TRBD1. The CDR3 spans 14 residues. The germline gives CDR1 SEHNR, CDR2 FQNEAQ (reference sequence). V was pared by 3 bases and J by 7 bases, with 7 bases of the junction left unmatched. CDR3 nucleotides: TGTGCCAGCAGCTTCGCAGACAGGGGGGGAGAGCAGTACTTC. Protein product: CASSFADRGGEQYF.

The chain joins TRBV7-2 to TRBJ1-2, with 8 bases that match TRBD1. The CDR3 has 14 amino acids. V lost 1 base and J lost 5; bases outside the gene matches: 3. The germline V gene encodes CDR1 SGHTA and CDR2 FQGNSA. The CDR3 is CASSLDTGGYGYTF. The CDR3 nucleotides read TGTGCCAGCAGCTTAGATACAGGGGGTTATGGCTACACCTTC. Full variable domain (rest looked up from reference TRBV7-2 and TRBJ1-2): GAGVSQSPSNKVTEKGKDVELRCDPISGHTALYWYRQSLGQGLEFLIYFQGNSAPDKSGLPSDRFSAERTGGSVSTLTIQRTQQEDSAVYLCASSLDTGGYGYTFGSGTRLTVV.

V and J are TRBV11-2 and TRBJ2-1, with TRBD2 identical over 9 bases. Germline CDR1 reads SGHAT; CDR2 reads FQNNGV. This CDR3 contains 15 residues. With 5 bases clipped from V and 2 bases from J, the junction kept 4 bases outside the gene matches. The CDR3 loop reads CASSVGTSPYNEQFF. The CDR3 DNA reads TGTGCCAGCAGCGTCGGGACTAGCCCCTACAATGAGCAGTTCTTC.